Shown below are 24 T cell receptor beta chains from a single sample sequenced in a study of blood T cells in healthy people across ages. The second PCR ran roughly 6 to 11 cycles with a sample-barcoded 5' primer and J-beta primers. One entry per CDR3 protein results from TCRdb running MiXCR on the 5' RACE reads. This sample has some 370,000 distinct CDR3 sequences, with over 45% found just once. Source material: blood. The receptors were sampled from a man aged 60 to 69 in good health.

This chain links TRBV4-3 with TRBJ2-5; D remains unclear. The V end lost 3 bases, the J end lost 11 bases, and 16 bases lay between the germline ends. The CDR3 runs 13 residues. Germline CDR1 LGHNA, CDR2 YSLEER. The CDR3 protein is CASSHSPVDEQYF. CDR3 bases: TGCGCCAGCAGCCACTCACCCGTCGATGAGCAGTACTTC.

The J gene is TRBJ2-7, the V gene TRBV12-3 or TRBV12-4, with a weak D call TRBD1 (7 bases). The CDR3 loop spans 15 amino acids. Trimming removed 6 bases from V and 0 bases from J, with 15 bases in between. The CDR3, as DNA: TGTGCCAGCAGAGAGCAGGGGGGAAGCTCCTACGAGCAGTACTTC. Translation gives CASREQGGSSYEQYF.

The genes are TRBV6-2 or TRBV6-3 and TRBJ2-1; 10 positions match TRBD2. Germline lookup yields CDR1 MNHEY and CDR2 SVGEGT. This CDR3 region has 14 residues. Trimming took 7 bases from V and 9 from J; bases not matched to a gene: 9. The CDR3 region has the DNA TGTGCCAGCATCCCGAGCGGGAGGGGGCTTGAGCAGTTCTTC. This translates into CASIPSGRGLEQFF.

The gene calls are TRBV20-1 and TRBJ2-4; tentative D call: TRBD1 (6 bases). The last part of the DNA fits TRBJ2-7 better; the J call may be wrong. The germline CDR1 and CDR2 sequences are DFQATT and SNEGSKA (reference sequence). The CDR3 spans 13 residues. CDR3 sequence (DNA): TGCAGTGCTAGTAGGGGCAGGGGATTCGAGCAGTACTTC. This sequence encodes CSASRGRGFEQYF.

CDR3 amino acids: CAWSIRTGGYNEQYF. CDR3 DNA: TGTGCCTGGAGTATCAGGACAGGGGGGTACAATGAGCAGTACTTC. The chain has TRBV30 and TRBJ2-5; 10 bases match TRBD1. The CDR3 covers 15 residues. Germline V gene data show CDR1 as GTSNPN and CDR2 as SVGIG (reference sequence). The trim removed 2 bases at V and 11 bases at J, leaving 14 bases unmatched.

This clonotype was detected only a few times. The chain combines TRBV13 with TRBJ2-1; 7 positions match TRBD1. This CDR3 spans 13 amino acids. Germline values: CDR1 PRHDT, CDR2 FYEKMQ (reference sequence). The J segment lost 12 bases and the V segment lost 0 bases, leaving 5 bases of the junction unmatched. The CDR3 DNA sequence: TGTGCCAGCAGCTTAGGCTTCCGGACAGGGCAGTTCTTC. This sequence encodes CASSLGFRTGQFF.

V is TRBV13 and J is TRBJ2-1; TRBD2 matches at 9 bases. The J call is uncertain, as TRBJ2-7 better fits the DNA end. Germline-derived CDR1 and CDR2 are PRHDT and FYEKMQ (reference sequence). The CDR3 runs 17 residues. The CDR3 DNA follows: TGTGCCAGCAGCTTAGGCCATCGGCGGGAGGGAAACAATGAGCAGTACTTC. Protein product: CASSLGHRREGNNEQYF.

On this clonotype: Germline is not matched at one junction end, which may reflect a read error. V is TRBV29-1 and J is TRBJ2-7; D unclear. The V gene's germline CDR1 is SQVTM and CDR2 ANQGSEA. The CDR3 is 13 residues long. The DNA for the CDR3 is TGCAGCGTGATCGTCGTTTCCTCCTTCGAGCAGTACTTC. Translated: CSVIVVSSFEQYF.

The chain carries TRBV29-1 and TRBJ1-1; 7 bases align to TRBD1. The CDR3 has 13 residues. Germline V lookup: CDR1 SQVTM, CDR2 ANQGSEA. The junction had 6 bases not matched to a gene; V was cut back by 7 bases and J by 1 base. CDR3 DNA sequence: TGCAGCGCCGAACAGGGGTCGAACACTGAAGCTTTCTTT. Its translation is CSAEQGSNTEAFF.

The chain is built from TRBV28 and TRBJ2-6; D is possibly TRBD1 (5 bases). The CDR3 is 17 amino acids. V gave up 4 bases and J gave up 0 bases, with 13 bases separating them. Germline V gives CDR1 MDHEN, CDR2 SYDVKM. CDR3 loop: CASSSSPGPSGANVLTF. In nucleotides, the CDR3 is TGTGCCAGCAGTTCAAGTCCAGGGCCCTCTGGGGCCAACGTCCTGACTTTC.

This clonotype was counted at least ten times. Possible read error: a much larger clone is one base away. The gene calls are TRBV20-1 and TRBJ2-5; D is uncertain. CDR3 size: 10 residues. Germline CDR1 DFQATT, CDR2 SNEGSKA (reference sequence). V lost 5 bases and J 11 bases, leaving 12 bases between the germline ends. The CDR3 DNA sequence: TGCAGTGCTTTGAAATATGAGCAGTACTTC. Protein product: CSALKYEQYF.

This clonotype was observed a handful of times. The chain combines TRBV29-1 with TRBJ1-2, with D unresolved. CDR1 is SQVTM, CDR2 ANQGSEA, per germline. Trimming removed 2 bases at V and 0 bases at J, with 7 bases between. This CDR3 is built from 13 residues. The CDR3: CSVETAANYGYTF. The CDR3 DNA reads TGCAGCGTTGAAACAGCAGCTAACTATGGCTACACCTTC.

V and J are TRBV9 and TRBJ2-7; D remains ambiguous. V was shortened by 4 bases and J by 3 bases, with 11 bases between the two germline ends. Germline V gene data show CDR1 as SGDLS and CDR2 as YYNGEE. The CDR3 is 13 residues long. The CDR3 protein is CASSSRPGYEQYF. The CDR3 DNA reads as TGTGCCAGCAGCTCGCGACCGGGCTACGAGCAGTACTTC. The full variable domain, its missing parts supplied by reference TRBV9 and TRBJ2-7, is DSGVTQTPKHLITATGQRVTLRCSPRSGDLSVYWYQQSLDQGLQFLIQYYNGEERAKGNILERFSAQQFPDLHSELNLSSLELGDSALYFCASSSRPGYEQYFGPGTRLTVT.

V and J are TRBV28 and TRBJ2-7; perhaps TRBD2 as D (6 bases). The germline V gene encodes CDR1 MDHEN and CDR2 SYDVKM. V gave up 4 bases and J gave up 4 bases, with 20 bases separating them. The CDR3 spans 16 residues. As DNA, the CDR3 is TGTGCCAGCAGTTCCCGACCAGGAGGGAACCCTTACGAGCAGTACTTC. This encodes CASSSRPGGNPYEQYF.

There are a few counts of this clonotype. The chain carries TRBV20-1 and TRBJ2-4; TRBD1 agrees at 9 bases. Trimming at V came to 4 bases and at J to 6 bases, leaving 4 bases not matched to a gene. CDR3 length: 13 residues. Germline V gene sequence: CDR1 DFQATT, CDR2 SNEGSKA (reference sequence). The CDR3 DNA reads TGCAGTGCTACAGACAGGGGGGGAAACATTCAGTACTTC. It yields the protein CSATDRGGNIQYF.

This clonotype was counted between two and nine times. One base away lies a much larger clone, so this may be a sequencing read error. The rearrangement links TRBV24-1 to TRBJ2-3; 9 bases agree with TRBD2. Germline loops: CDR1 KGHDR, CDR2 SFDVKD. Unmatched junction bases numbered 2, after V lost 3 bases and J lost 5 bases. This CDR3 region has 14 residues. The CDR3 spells CATSDAGGLDTQYF. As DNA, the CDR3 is TGTGCCACCAGTGATGCGGGAGGGTTAGATACGCAGTATTTT.

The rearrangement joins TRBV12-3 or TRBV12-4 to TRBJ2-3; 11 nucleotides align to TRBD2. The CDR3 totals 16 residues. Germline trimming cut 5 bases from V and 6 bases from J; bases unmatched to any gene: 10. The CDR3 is CASSDKGLAVGDTQYF. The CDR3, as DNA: TGTGCCAGCAGTGACAAGGGACTAGCGGTCGGGGATACGCAGTATTTT.

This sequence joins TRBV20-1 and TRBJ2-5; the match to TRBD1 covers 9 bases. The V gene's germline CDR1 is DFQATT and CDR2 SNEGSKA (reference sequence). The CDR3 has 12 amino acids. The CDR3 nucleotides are TGCAGCCCGACAGGGGGTTGGGAGACCCAGTACTTC. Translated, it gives CSPTGGWETQYF.

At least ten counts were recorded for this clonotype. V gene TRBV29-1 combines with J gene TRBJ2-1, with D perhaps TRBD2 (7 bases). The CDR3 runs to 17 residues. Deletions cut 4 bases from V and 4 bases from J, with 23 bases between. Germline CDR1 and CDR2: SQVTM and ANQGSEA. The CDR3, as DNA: TGCAGCGTTGGGGTGGAGGGGGGGGGTCTCCCTTACAATGAGCAGTTCTTC. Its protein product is CSVGVEGGGLPYNEQFF.

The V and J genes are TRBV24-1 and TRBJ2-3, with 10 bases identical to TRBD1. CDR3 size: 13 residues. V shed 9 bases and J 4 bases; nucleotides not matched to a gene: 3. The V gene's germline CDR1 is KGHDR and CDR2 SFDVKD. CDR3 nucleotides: TGTGCCACCCGGACAGGGGGTTCAGATACGCAGTATTTT. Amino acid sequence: CATRTGGSDTQYF.

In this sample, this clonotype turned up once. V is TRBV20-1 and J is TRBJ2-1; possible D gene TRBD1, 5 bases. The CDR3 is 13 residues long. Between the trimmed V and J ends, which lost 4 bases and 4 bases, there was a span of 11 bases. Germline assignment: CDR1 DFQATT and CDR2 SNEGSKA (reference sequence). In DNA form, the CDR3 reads TGCAGTGCTAAAGACAGACCTTACAATGAGCAGTTCTTC. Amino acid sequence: CSAKDRPYNEQFF.

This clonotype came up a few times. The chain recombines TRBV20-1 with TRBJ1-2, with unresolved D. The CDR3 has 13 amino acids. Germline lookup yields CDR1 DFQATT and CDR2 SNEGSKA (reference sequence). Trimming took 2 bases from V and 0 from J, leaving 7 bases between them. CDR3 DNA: TGCAGTGCTAGACTCACAGCTAACTATGGCTACACCTTC. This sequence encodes CSARLTANYGYTF.

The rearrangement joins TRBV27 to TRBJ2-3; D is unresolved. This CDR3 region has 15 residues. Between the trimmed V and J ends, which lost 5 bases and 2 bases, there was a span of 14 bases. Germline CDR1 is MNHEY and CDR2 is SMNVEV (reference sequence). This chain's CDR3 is CASSAGARLTDTQYF. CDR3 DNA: TGTGCCAGCAGTGCCGGTGCGCGGCTCACAGATACGCAGTATTTT.

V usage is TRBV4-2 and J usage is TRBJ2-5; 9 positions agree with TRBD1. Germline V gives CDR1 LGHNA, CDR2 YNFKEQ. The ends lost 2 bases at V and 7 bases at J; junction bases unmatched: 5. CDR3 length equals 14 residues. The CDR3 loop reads CASSQSGQGPTQYF. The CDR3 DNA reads TGTGCCAGCAGCCAATCAGGACAGGGGCCGACCCAGTACTTC.